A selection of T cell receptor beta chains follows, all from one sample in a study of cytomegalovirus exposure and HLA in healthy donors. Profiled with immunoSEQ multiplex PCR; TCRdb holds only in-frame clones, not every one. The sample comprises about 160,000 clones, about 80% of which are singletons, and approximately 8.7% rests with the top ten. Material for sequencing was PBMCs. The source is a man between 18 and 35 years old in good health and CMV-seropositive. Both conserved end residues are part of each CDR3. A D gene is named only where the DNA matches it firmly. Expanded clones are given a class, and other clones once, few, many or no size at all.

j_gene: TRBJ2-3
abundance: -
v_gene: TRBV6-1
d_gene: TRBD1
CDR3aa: CASSESQGANTQYF
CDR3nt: TGTGCCAGCAGTGAAAGTCAGGGGGCTAATACGCAGTATTTT

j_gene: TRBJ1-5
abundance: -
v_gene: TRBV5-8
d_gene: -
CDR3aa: CASSWTSSYSNQPQHF
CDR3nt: TGTGCCAGCAGCTGGACTAGCTCCTATAGCAATCAGCCCCAGCATTTT

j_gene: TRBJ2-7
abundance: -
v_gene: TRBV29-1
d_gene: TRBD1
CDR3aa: CSVPGQTYEQYF
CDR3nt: TGCAGCGTCCCGGGACAGACCTACGAGCAGTACTTC

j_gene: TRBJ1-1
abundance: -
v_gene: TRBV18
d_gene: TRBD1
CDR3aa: CASSPGQGNTEAFF
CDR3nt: TGTGCCAGCTCCCCCGGACAGGGGAACACTGAAGCTTTCTTT

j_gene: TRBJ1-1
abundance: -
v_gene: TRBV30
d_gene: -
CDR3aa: CAWSSGMGNTEAFF
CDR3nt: TGTGCCTGGAGCTCAGGGATGGGTAACACTGAAGCTTTCTTT

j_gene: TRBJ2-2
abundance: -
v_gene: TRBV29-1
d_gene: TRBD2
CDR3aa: CSVETPAGGRTGELFF
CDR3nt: TGCAGCGTTGAGACCCCAGCGGGAGGGCGAACCGGGGAGCTGTTTTTT

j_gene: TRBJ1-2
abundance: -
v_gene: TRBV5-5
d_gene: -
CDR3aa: CASSLWAGLDYGYTF
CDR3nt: TGTGCCAGCAGCTTGTGGGCAGGGTTAGACTATGGCTACACCTTC

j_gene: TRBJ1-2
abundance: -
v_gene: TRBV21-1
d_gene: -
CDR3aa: CASRTGLVESYGYTF
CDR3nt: TGTGCCAGCAGGACAGGGCTCGTAGAGTCCTATGGCTACACCTTC

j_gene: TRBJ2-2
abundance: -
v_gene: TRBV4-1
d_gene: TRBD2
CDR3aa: CASSQRLAGGDTGELFF
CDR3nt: TGCGCCAGCAGCCAACGACTAGCGGGGGGGGATACCGGGGAGCTGTTTTTT

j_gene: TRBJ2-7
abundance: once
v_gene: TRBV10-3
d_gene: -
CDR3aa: CAISEYGYEQYF
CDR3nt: TGTGCCATCAGTGAGTACGGCTACGAGCAGTACTTC

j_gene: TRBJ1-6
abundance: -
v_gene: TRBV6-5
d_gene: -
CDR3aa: CASRRTQGSPLHF
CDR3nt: TGTGCCAGCAGGCGTACCCAGGGATCACCCCTCCACTTT

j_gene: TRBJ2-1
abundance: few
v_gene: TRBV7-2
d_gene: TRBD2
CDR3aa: CASSRAGTSQNEQFF
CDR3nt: TGTGCCAGCAGCCGAGCGGGGACTAGCCAGAATGAGCAGTTCTTC

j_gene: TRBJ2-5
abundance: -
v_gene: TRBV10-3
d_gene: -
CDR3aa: CAISARDRDLQETQHF
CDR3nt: TGTGCCATCAGTGCTCGAGACAGAGATCTCCAAGAGACCCAGCACTTC

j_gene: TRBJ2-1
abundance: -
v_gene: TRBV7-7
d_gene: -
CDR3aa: CASSPGQTNEQFF
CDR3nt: TGTGCCAGCAGTCCTGGACAGACAAATGAGCAGTTCTTC

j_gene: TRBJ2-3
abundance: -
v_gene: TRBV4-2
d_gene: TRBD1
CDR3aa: CASTEGTGESDTQYF
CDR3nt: TGTGCCAGTACGGAAGGGACAGGGGAATCAGATACGCAGTATTTT

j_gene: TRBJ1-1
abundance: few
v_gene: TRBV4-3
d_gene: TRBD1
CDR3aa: CASSQDLSGGLMNTEAFF
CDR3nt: TGCGCCAGCAGCCAAGATCTGTCAGGGGGCCTCATGAACACTGAAGCTTTCTTT

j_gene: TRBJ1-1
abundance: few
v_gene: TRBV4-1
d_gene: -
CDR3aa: CASSQVQAFLPEAFF
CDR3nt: TGCGCCAGCAGCCAAGTTCAAGCGTTTTTACCTGAAGCTTTCTTT

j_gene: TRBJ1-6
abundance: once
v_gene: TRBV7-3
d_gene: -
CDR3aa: CASSLTGANSPLHF
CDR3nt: TGTGCCAGCAGCTTAACGGGGGCCAATTCACCCCTCCACTTT

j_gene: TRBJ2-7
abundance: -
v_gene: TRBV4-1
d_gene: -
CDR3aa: CASSQGTRTGEQYF
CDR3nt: TGCGCCAGCAGCCAAGGCACAAGGACGGGGGAGCAGTACTTC

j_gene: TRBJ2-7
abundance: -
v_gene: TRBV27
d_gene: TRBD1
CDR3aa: CASSPTGGPSYEQYF
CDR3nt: TGTGCCAGCAGCCCTACAGGGGGTCCCTCCTACGAGCAGTACTTC

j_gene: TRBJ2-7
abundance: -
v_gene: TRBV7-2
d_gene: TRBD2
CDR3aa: CASSQEAGEMFYEQYF
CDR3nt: TGTGCCAGCAGCCAAGAGGCGGGAGAGATGTTCTACGAGCAGTACTTC

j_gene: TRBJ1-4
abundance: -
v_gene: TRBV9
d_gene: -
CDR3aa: CASSVEWGVTEKLFF
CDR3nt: TGTGCCAGCAGCGTAGAATGGGGCGTGACTGAAAAACTGTTTTTT

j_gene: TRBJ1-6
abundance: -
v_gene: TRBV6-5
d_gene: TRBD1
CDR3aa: CASSRPGQSNSPLHF
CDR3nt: TGTGCCAGCAGCAGACCGGGACAGTCTAATTCACCCCTCCACTTT

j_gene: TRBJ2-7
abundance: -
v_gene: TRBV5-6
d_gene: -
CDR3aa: CASSPSGLDEQYF
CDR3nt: TGTGCCAGCAGCCCATCGGGACTTGACGAGCAGTACTTC

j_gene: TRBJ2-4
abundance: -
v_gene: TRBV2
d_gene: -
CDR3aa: CASSFEQGRGSQYF
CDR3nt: TGTGCCAGCAGTTTTGAACAGGGAAGGGGCAGTCAGTACTTC

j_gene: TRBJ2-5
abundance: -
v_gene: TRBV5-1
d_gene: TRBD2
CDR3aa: CASRRTSGYQETQYF
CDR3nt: TGCGCCAGCAGGCGGACTAGCGGGTACCAAGAGACCCAGTACTTC

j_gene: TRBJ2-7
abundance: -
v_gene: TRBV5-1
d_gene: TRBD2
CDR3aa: CASRSTSGSYEQYF
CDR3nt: TGCGCCAGCAGGTCGACTAGCGGATCCTACGAGCAGTACTTC

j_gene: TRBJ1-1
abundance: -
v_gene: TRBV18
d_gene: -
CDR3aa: CASSPIGERYTEAFF
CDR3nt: TGTGCCAGCTCACCAATAGGTGAGCGTTACACTGAAGCTTTCTTT

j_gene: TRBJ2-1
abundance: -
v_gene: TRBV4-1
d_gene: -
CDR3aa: CASSQDRLVFPNEQFF
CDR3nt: TGCGCCAGCAGCCAAGACCGACTAGTCTTTCCCAATGAGCAGTTCTTC

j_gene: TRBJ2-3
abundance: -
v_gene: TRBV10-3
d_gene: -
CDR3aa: CAIRPGLSTDTQYF
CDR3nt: TGTGCCATCAGGCCCGGTCTCAGCACAGATACGCAGTATTTT

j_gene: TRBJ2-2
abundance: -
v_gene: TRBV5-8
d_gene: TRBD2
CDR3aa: CASSMGLAPTGELFF
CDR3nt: TGTGCCAGCAGCATGGGACTAGCGCCCACCGGGGAGCTGTTTTTT

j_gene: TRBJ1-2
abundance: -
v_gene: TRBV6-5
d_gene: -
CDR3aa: CASTNREHGYTF
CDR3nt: TGTGCCAGCACGAACAGGGAACATGGCTACACCTTC